Listed here are 8 T cell receptor beta chains from one sample, sequenced in a study of blood T cell repertoires in COVID-19. Clones were sequenced by immunoSEQ multiplex PCR, and TCRdb holds only the in-frame ones, with some missing. The data hold 120,000 to 150,000 clones, with 60% to 85% observed a single time. Source material: peripheral blood. Receptors originate from a man aged 45-65 years with active or convalescent COVID-19.

The chain combines TRBV29-1 with TRBJ2-2; D not resolved. The CDR3 covers 13 residues. V was clipped by 4 bases and J by 2 bases, with 8 bases between them. CDR1 and CDR2 from the germline V gene are SQVTM and ANQGSEA. The DNA of the CDR3 is TGCAGCGTTGCCCCTACCAACACCGGGGAGCTGTTTTTT. It yields the protein CSVAPTNTGELFF.

The J gene is TRBJ2-2, the V gene TRBV6-2 or TRBV6-3, with no clear D. CDR3 length: 16 residues. The germline V gene encodes CDR1 MNHEY and CDR2 SVGEGT. V lost 2 bases to trimming and J lost 5 bases, with 15 bases between them. As DNA, the CDR3 is TGTGCCAGCAGTTACGAAGGAGCGCTAGTGACCGGGGAGCTGTTTTTT. It encodes CASSYEGALVTGELFF.

This chain joins TRBV28 and TRBJ1-2; 7 bases agree with TRBD1. This CDR3 is built from 14 residues. V was clipped by 5 bases and J by 3 bases; unmatched bases: 6. Germline CDR1 is MDHEN and CDR2 is SYDVKM. CDR3 region: CASSGGRGYYGYTF. For the CDR3, the DNA is TGTGCCAGCAGTGGAGGCAGGGGGTACTATGGCTACACCTTC.

This clone was seen only once. The chain uses TRBV5-1 and TRBJ2-5; a possible D gene is TRBD2 (7 bases). CDR1 is SGHRS and CDR2 is YFSETQ in the germline V gene. CDR3 length: 14 residues. V lost 0 bases and J lost 5, with 11 bases in between. CDR3: CASSLVSGGETQYF. As DNA, the CDR3 is TGCGCCAGCAGCTTGGTGTCGGGGGGCGAGACCCAGTACTTC.

Notes on this clone: The same CDR3 arises from other DNA sequences in this sample as well. The chain recombines TRBV27 with TRBJ2-7; no clear D. The CDR3 sequence is 13 residues long. Deletions cut 2 bases from V and 1 base from J, with 6 bases between. Germline assignment: CDR1 MNHEY and CDR2 SMNVEV (reference sequence). The CDR3 is CASSLPGSYEQYF. The CDR3 coding sequence is TGTGCCAGCAGTTTACCGGGTTCCTACGAGCAGTACTTC.

This chain connects TRBV7-9 to TRBJ1-4; the D gene is possibly TRBD1 (5 bases). Germline lookup yields CDR1 SEHNR and CDR2 FQNEAQ (reference sequence). V lost 4 bases and J lost 6, with 9 bases in between. The length of the CDR3 is 13 residues. The CDR3 region has the DNA TGTGCCAGCAGCTGGGGGGTGGATGAAAAACTGTTTTTT. This sequence encodes CASSWGVDEKLFF.

This rearrangement joins TRBV2 to TRBJ1-5, with a tentative D call TRBD1 (5 bases). Looked up from germline, CDR1 is SNHLY and CDR2 is FYNNEI. This CDR3 region has 16 residues. Trimming took off 2 bases at V and 5 bases at J, with 16 bases between the two ends. The CDR3 nucleotides read TGTGCCAGCAGTGAATTGGGAAGGGGCGTGCATCAGCCCCAGCATTTT. It is translated as CASSELGRGVHQPQHF.

This rearrangement joins TRBV7-3 to TRBJ2-1, with 10 bases fitting TRBD1. From germline, CDR1 is SGHTA and CDR2 FQGTGA. V shed 2 bases, J shed 6 bases, and the junction held 4 bases outside the gene matches. The CDR3 sequence is 15 residues long. CDR3 sequence: CASSLFRTGGNEQFF. The CDR3 DNA sequence: TGTGCCAGCAGCTTATTTAGGACAGGGGGCAATGAGCAGTTCTTC.